The 32 T cell receptor beta chains below all came from one sample that was sequenced in a study of metastatic and nonmetastatic thyroid tumors. Patients had received no treatment of any kind before thyroid surgery. Via MiXCR, TCRdb re-called the PCR reads. The sample lists under 40,000 clones; 16% were seen once. Specimen: blood. The receptors here all came from a female donor with papillary thyroid cancer or a benign thyroid nodule (not recorded which). Some clones in this sample may be carry-over from other donors' samples.

This clone occurred many times. V gene TRBV18 combines with J gene TRBJ1-2, with 7 bases that match TRBD1. Trimming at V came to 3 bases and at J to 5 bases, leaving 6 bases not matched to a gene. Germline-derived CDR1 and CDR2 are KGHSH and LQKENI. This CDR3 has 14 residues. DNA of the CDR3: TGTGCCAGCTCACCTCCGGGACAGATTTATGGCTACACCTTC. Translation: CASSPPGQIYGYTF.

There are many counts of this clone. The chain carries TRBV9 and TRBJ1-5; D unresolved. The CDR3 loop spans 15 amino acids. CDR1 is SGDLS, CDR2 YYNGEE, per germline. Trimming removed 1 base at V and 0 bases at J, with 8 bases between. CDR3 in DNA: TGTGCCAGCAGCGTAATAGTACCTAGCAATCAGCCCCAGCATTTT. Translating gives CASSVIVPSNQPQHF.

This clone is a singleton in its sample. The chain uses TRBV20-1 and TRBJ2-1; 7 bases agree with TRBD2. V lost 6 bases and J lost 3; bases outside the gene matches: 14. Germline CDR1 DFQATT, CDR2 SNEGSKA (reference sequence). The CDR3 runs to 16 residues. The CDR3 spells CSAEPAGEGRYNEQFF. DNA for the CDR3: TGCAGTGCAGAGCCTGCGGGAGAAGGGCGCTACAATGAGCAGTTCTTC.

This clone was seen ten or more times. The V and J genes are TRBV6-2 or TRBV6-3 and TRBJ2-2; possibly TRBD2 for D (5 bases). The CDR3 has 14 amino acids. V was shortened by 8 bases and J by 4 bases, with 14 bases between the two germline ends. Germline CDR1 MNHEY, CDR2 SVGEGT. The CDR3 region has the DNA TGTGCCAGCCTCGGCCAGCGGCTCACCGGGGAGCTGTTTTTT. This gives the protein CASLGQRLTGELFF.

This clone was counted at least ten times. The chain carries TRBV6-1 and TRBJ2-1; D call uncertain. The V end lost 2 bases, the J end lost 3 bases, and 11 bases lay between the germline ends. Per the germline V gene, CDR1 is MNHNS and CDR2 is SASEGT. The CDR3 is made up of 15 amino acids. CDR3 region: CASSESVGHYNEQFF. Here the CDR3 DNA reads TGTGCCAGCAGTGAAAGTGTCGGGCACTACAATGAGCAGTTCTTC.

The table lists this clone with many counts. The chain combines TRBV27 with TRBJ2-6; D not resolved. Looked up from germline, CDR1 is MNHEY and CDR2 is SMNVEV (reference sequence). V was cut by 5 bases and J by 2 bases, with 13 bases left in between. The CDR3 has 16 amino acids. CDR3 sequence: CASSLWPPAGANVLTF. The CDR3 DNA sequence: TGTGCCAGCAGTCTCTGGCCCCCCGCTGGGGCCAACGTCCTGACTTTC.

The chain joins TRBV30 to TRBJ1-2; D is uncertain. The CDR3 is 13 residues long. With 3 bases removed from V and 8 bases from J, the gap between germline ends came to 16 bases. Germline V lookup: CDR1 GTSNPN, CDR2 SVGIG (reference sequence). The chain's CDR3 is CAWRSPVGSGYTF. The CDR3 DNA follows: TGTGCCTGGAGGTCTCCAGTGGGGAGCGGCTACACCTTC. Full variable domain (rest looked up from reference TRBV30 and TRBJ1-2): SQTIHQWPATLVQPVGSPLSLECTVEGTSNPNLYWYRQAAGRGLQLLFYSVGIGQISSEVPQNLSASRPQDRQFILSSKKLLLSDSGFYLCAWRSPVGSGYTFGSGTRLTVV.

This clone has a count of ten or more. The V call is TRBV7-9, the J call TRBJ2-1, with 12 bases fitting TRBD2. CDR1 SEHNR and CDR2 FQNEAQ come from the germline V gene (reference sequence). The CDR3 runs 14 residues. Trimming at V came to 9 bases and at J to 5 bases, leaving 5 bases not matched to a gene. The CDR3 coding sequence is TGTGCCAGTCTCCCTAGCGGGAGGGACAATGAGCAGTTCTTC. This encodes CASLPSGRDNEQFF.

V gene TRBV11-2 combines with J gene TRBJ2-3; 7 nucleotides line up with TRBD1. Per germline, CDR1 SGHAT and CDR2 FQNNGV. The V segment lost 5 bases and the J segment 4 bases; nucleotides outside the gene matches: 9. The CDR3 covers 15 residues. The CDR3 sequence is CASSPETGTADTQYF. The DNA of the CDR3 is TGTGCCAGCAGCCCAGAGACAGGGACCGCAGATACGCAGTATTTT.

This clone has ten or more counts. V is TRBV5-1 and J is TRBJ2-1; 8 bases are shared with TRBD2. Trimming removed 1 base from V and 7 bases from J; junction bases left unmatched: 7. This CDR3 comprises 15 residues. CDR1 SGHRS and CDR2 YFSETQ come from the germline V gene. As DNA, the CDR3 is TGCGCCAGCAGCTTGAAGGCCCGGGAGGGAAATGAGCAGTTCTTC. Translating it yields CASSLKAREGNEQFF.

This clone was observed many times. The chain uses TRBV2 and TRBJ1-5; tentative D call: TRBD1 (5 bases). V was clipped by 4 bases and J by 0 bases, with 7 bases between them. CDR1 and CDR2 (germline): SNHLY, FYNNEI. This CDR3 spans 14 amino acids. CDR3 in amino acids: CASSGGGSNQPQHF. Written as DNA, the CDR3 is TGTGCCAGCAGTGGGGGGGGTAGCAATCAGCCCCAGCATTTT.

This clone came up many times. The chain combines TRBV25-1 with TRBJ2-1; 9 bases fit TRBD1. Per germline, CDR1 MGHDK and CDR2 SYGVNS. The CDR3 is 15 residues long. V lost 2 bases, J lost 7 bases, and 6 bases stayed unmatched. CDR3 amino acids: CASSEMGTGRNEQFF. The CDR3 nucleotides read TGTGCCAGCAGTGAAATGGGGACAGGGAGGAATGAGCAGTTCTTC.

This clone was recorded at least ten times. The CDR3, as DNA: TGTGCCAGCAACCCAACATGGGATTCCACCTACGAGCAGTACTTC. The encoded protein is CASNPTWDSTYEQYF. The genes are TRBV11-2 and TRBJ2-7; D is unclear. CDR1 SGHAT and CDR2 FQNNGV come from the germline V gene. V lost 7 bases, J lost 2 bases, and 18 bases lay in between. The CDR3 covers 15 residues. Together with reference TRBV11-2 and TRBJ2-7, the CDR3 gives the full variable domain: EAGVAQSPRYKIIEKRQSVAFWCNPISGHATLYWYQQILGQGPKLLIQFQNNGVVDDSQLPKDRFSAERLKGVDSTLKIQPAKLEDSAVYLCASNPTWDSTYEQYFGPGTRLTVT.

This clone was recorded at least ten times. This chain links TRBV7-2 with TRBJ2-7, with TRBD2 as a possible D gene (5 bases). Germline values: CDR1 SGHTA, CDR2 FQGNSA. V gave up 1 base and J gave up 1 base, with 11 bases separating them. The CDR3 is 15 residues long. CDR3 in amino acids: CASSLGGIPSYEQYF. The CDR3 nucleotides are TGTGCCAGCAGCTTAGGAGGGATCCCTTCCTACGAGCAGTACTTC. Combining the CDR3 with reference TRBV7-2 and TRBJ2-7 gives the whole variable domain GAGVSQSPSNKVTEKGKDVELRCDPISGHTALYWYRQSLGQGLEFLIYFQGNSAPDKSGLPSDRFSAERTGGSVSTLTIQRTQQEDSAVYLCASSLGGIPSYEQYFGPGTRLTVT.

This clone has ten or more counts. The rearrangement joins TRBV20-1 to TRBJ1-3, with 10 bases fitting TRBD1. The CDR3 is 19 residues long. Looked up from germline, CDR1 is DFQATT and CDR2 is SNEGSKA (reference sequence). Trimming took 3 bases from V and 4 from J; bases not matched to a gene: 18. The CDR3 sequence is CSARLRGTGEGLRGNTIYF. The CDR3 region has the DNA TGCAGTGCTAGGCTCCGAGGGACAGGGGAAGGCTTGAGAGGAAACACCATATATTTT.

The chain recombines TRBV20-1 with TRBJ2-5, with 8 bases fitting TRBD2. The ends lost 0 bases at V and 5 bases at J; junction bases unmatched: 14. Germline assignment: CDR1 DFQATT and CDR2 SNEGSKA (reference sequence). CDR3 size: 17 residues. DNA of the CDR3: TGCAGTGCTAGAGATTACGGGGCACTAGCGGCTTGGGAGACCCAGTACTTC. Translation: CSARDYGALAAWETQYF.

This clone showed up many times. The chain links TRBV12-3 or TRBV12-4 to TRBJ1-2; 7 nucleotides agree with TRBD1. This CDR3 spans 14 amino acids. The V gene end was trimmed by 7 bases and the J gene end by 3 bases; junction bases not matched to a gene: 8. The CDR3 sequence is CASTKTGMDYGYTF. CDR3 nucleotides: TGTGCCAGCACCAAGACAGGGATGGACTATGGCTACACCTTC.

This clone was counted at least ten times. The CDR3 loop is CASSSGSGYEQYF. The CDR3 region has the DNA TGTGCCAGCTCTAGCGGTAGTGGGTACGAGCAGTACTTC. The chain carries TRBV18 and TRBJ2-7, with D tentatively TRBD2 (6 bases). Per the germline V gene, CDR1 is KGHSH and CDR2 is LQKENI. The ends were cut back, 6 bases at V and 4 bases at J, with 13 bases in the middle. The CDR3 is made up of 13 amino acids.

This clone turned up a few times. CDR3 sequence: CASTLGVSGELFF. The CDR3 region has the DNA TGTGCCAGCACCTTGGGCGTTAGCGGGGAGCTGTTTTTT. J is TRBJ2-2 and V is TRBV6-1; the D is unclear. This CDR3 spans 13 amino acids. Germline lookup yields CDR1 MNHNS and CDR2 SASEGT. Trimming removed 7 bases at V and 7 bases at J, with 13 bases between.

This clone was recorded at least ten times. The rearrangement joins TRBV30 to TRBJ1-1; D is ambiguous. V dropped 1 base and J dropped 5 bases, with 14 bases sitting between them. CDR3 size: 14 residues. Germline loops: CDR1 GTSNPN, CDR2 SVGIG (reference sequence). This chain's CDR3 is CAWSAGGKRTEAFF. The DNA for the CDR3 is TGTGCCTGGAGTGCCGGCGGGAAGAGGACTGAAGCTTTCTTT. Filled out from reference TRBV30 and TRBJ1-1, the complete variable domain reads SQTIHQWPATLVQPVGSPLSLECTVEGTSNPNLYWYRQAAGRGLQLLFYSVGIGQISSEVPQNLSASRPQDRQFILSSKKLLLSDSGFYLCAWSAGGKRTEAFFGQGTRLTVV.

Many counts were recorded for this clone. The genes are TRBV20-1 and TRBJ2-3; a weak D match, TRBD2 (6 bases). V was pared by 3 bases and J by 8 bases, with 21 bases between. The CDR3 sequence is 15 residues long. The germline gives CDR1 DFQATT, CDR2 SNEGSKA (reference sequence). Written as DNA, the CDR3 is TGCAGTGCTAGGCCTTTCGGGAGCGGCATAGGTACGCAGTATTTT. Protein sequence: CSARPFGSGIGTQYF.

Many counts were recorded for this clone. The genes are TRBV11-2 and TRBJ2-5; 10 bases fit TRBD1. CDR1 is SGHAT, CDR2 FQNNGV, per germline. This CDR3 contains 14 residues. V gave up 5 bases and J gave up 5 bases; unmatched junction bases: 5. CDR3 residues: CASSQDRGRETQYF. CDR3 sequence (DNA): TGTGCCAGCAGCCAGGACAGGGGGAGGGAGACCCAGTACTTC.

This rearrangement joins TRBV30 to TRBJ2-7, with 11 nucleotides matching TRBD1. The CDR3 totals 14 residues. Per the germline V gene, CDR1 is GTSNPN and CDR2 is SVGIG (reference sequence). The J segment lost 1 base and the V segment lost 4 bases, leaving 3 bases of the junction unmatched. The CDR3 loop is CAWIGQGASYEQYF. The CDR3 DNA is TGTGCCTGGATAGGACAGGGGGCGTCCTACGAGCAGTACTTC. The full variable domain, in which reference TRBV30 and TRBJ2-7 provide the parts outside the CDR3, is SQTIHQWPATLVQPVGSPLSLECTVEGTSNPNLYWYRQAAGRGLQLLFYSVGIGQISSEVPQNLSASRPQDRQFILSSKKLLLSDSGFYLCAWIGQGASYEQYFGPGTRLTVT.

This clone came up many times. This chain uses TRBV7-3 with TRBJ2-5; 9 bases map to TRBD2. The trim removed 5 bases at V and 5 bases at J, leaving 9 bases unmatched. Looked up from germline, CDR1 is SGHTA and CDR2 is FQGTGA. The CDR3 contains 15 residues. The CDR3 bases are TGTGCCAGCAGCCCGCGGGGGGGGGTTCAGGAGACCCAGTACTTC. Protein sequence: CASSPRGGVQETQYF.

This sequence joins TRBV12-3 or TRBV12-4 and TRBJ2-7; TRBD1 agrees at 9 bases. The CDR3 runs 20 residues. With 7 bases clipped from V and 8 bases from J, the junction kept 30 bases outside the gene matches. The CDR3 loop reads CASIRAYGTGIERISCKQYF. The CDR3 DNA reads as TGTGCCAGCATTCGCGCCTACGGGACAGGGATTGAGCGAATTAGCTGCAAGCAGTACTTC.

This clone was recorded many times. This rearrangement joins TRBV18 to TRBJ1-3; 7 bases fit TRBD1. Germline assignment: CDR1 KGHSH and CDR2 LQKENI. The CDR3 contains 19 residues. Losses at the gene ends were 1 base for V and 0 bases for J; bases not matched to a gene: 12. The CDR3 DNA is TGTGCCAGCTCACCACACCCGGTCCTGGGGACAGCCTCTGGAAACACCATATATTTT. It specifies CASSPHPVLGTASGNTIYF.

This clone was seen ten or more times. The chain uses TRBV28 and TRBJ1-4; unclear D gene. Per the germline V gene, CDR1 is MDHEN and CDR2 is SYDVKM. The V and J ends lost 5 bases and 0 bases respectively, with 10 bases between them. The CDR3 covers 15 residues. The CDR3 here is CASSIPGSTNEKLFF. The CDR3, as DNA: TGTGCCAGCAGTATCCCGGGTTCAACTAATGAAAAACTGTTTTTT.

This clone has ten or more counts. This chain joins TRBV18 and TRBJ2-3, with D perhaps assigned TRBD1 or TRBD2 (5 bases each). Germline CDR1 and CDR2: KGHSH and LQKENI. The CDR3 covers 16 residues. Trimming took 3 bases from V and 3 from J, leaving 16 bases between them. CDR3 residues: CASSPKGRGPTDTQYF. In nucleotides, the CDR3 is TGTGCCAGCTCACCGAAGGGACGCGGACCAACAGATACGCAGTATTTT.

The V call is TRBV6-1, the J call TRBJ2-3, with 8 bases identical to TRBD2. V lost 3 bases to trimming and J lost 6 bases; unmatched junction nucleotides: 5. Germline CDR1 and CDR2: MNHNS and SASEGT. The CDR3 is 14 residues long. DNA of the CDR3: TGTGCCAGCAGTGAGCCAGCGGGAGTTGATACGCAGTATTTT. Translated, it gives CASSEPAGVDTQYF.

This clone came up many times. The chain is built from TRBV6-4 and TRBJ2-3; D is unclear. This CDR3 has 14 residues. CDR1 MRHNA and CDR2 SNTAGT come from the germline V gene. The V and J ends lost 5 bases and 1 base respectively, with 10 bases between them. CDR3 DNA sequence: TGTGCCAGCAGTCGCAATGGGGGCACAGATACGCAGTATTTT. Amino acid sequence: CASSRNGGTDTQYF.

Many counts were recorded for this clone. V and J are TRBV6-1 and TRBJ2-5, with D possibly being TRBD1 (5 bases). Trimming removed 10 bases at V and 3 bases at J, with 21 bases between. The germline gives CDR1 MNHNS, CDR2 SASEGT. CDR3 length equals 15 residues. The CDR3 reads CATDSPSDGEETQYF. Here the CDR3 DNA reads TGTGCCACAGACAGTCCTTCGGATGGGGAAGAGACCCAGTACTTC.

This clone showed up many times. The chain has TRBV9 and TRBJ2-3, with 12 bases identical to TRBD2. V trimming: 0 bases; J trimming: 3 bases; junction bases outside the gene matches: 8. Germline CDR1 SGDLS, CDR2 YYNGEE. There are 18 residues in the CDR3. The CDR3 sequence: CASSVATSTSGSTDTQYF. CDR3 DNA: TGTGCCAGCAGCGTAGCTACATCGACTAGCGGGAGTACAGATACGCAGTATTTT.